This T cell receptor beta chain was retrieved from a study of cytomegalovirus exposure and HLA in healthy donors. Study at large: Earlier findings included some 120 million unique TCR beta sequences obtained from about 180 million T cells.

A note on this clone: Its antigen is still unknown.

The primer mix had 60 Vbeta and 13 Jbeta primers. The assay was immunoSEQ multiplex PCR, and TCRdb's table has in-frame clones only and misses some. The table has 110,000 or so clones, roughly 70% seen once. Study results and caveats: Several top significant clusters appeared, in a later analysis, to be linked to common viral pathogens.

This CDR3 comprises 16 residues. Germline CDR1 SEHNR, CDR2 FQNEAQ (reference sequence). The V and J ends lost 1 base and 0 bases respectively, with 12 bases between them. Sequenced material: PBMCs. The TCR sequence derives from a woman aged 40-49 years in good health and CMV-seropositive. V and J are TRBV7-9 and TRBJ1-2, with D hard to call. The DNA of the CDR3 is TGTGCCAGCAGCTTAGGAGCTGAGCCCTCTAACTATGGCTACACCTTC. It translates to CASSLGAEPSNYGYTF.